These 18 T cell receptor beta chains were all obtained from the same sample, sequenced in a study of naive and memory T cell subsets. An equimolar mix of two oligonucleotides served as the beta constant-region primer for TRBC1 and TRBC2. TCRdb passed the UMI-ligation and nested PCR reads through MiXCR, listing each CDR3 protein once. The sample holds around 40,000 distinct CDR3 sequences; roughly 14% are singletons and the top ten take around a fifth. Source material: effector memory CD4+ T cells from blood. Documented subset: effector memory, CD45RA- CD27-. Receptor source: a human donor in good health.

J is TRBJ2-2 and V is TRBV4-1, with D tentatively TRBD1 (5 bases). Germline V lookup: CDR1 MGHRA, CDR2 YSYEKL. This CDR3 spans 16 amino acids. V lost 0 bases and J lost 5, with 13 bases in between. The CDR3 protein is CASSQESVGDTGELFF. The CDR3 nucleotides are TGCGCCAGCAGCCAAGAATCAGTAGGGGATACCGGGGAGCTGTTTTTT.

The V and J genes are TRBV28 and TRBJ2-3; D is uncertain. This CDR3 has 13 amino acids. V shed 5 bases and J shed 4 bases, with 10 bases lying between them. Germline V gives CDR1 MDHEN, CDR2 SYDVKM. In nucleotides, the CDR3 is TGTGCCAGCAGTACAATTAGCCCAGATACGCAGTATTTT. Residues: CASSTISPDTQYF. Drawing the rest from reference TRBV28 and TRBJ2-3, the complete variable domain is DVKVTQSSRYLVKRTGEKVFLECVQDMDHENMFWYRQDPGLGLRLIYFSYDVKMKEKGDIPEGYSVSREKKERFSLILESASTNQTSMYLCASSTISPDTQYFGPGTRLTVL.

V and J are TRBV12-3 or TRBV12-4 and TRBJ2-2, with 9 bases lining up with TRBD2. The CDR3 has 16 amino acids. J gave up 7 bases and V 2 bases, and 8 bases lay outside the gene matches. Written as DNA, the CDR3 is TGTGCCAGCAGTTTATCGGCTAGCGGGGACGGCGGGGAGCTGTTTTTT. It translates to CASSLSASGDGGELFF.

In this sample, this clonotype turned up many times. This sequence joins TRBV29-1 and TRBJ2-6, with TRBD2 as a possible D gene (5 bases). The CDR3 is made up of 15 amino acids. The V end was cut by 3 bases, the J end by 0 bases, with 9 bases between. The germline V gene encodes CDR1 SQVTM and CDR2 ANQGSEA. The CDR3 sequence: CSVEGSGSGANVLTF. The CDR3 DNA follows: TGCAGCGTTGAGGGGAGTGGCTCTGGGGCCAACGTCCTGACTTTC.

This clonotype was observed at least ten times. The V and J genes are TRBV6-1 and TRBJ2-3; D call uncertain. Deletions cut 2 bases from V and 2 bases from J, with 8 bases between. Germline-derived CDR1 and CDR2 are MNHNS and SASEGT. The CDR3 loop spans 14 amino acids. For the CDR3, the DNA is TGTGCCAGCAGTGAAAGTGCGATCACAGATACGCAGTATTTT. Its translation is CASSESAITDTQYF.

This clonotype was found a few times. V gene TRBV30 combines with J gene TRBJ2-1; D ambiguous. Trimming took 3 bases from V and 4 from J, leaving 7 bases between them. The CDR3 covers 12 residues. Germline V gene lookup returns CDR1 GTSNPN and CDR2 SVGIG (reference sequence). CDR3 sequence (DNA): TGTGCCTGGAGCAGCATATACAATGAGCAGTTCTTC. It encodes CAWSSIYNEQFF.

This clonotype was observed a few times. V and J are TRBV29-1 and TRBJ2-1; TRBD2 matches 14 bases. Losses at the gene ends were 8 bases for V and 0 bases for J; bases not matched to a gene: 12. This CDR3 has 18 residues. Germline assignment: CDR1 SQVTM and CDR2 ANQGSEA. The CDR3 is CSITGTSGRPSSYNEQFF. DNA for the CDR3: TGCAGCATTACCGGGACTAGCGGGAGACCGAGCTCCTACAATGAGCAGTTCTTC.

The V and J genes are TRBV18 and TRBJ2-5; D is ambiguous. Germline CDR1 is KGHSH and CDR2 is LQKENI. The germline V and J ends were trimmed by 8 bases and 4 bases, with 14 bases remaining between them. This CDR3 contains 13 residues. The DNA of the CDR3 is TGTGCCAGCGGTCTAGGCTCCAGAGAGACCCAGTACTTC. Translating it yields CASGLGSRETQYF.

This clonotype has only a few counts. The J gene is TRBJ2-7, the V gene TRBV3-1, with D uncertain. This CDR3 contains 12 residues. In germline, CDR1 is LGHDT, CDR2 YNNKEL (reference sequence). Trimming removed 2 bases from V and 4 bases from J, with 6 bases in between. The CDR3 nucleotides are TGTGCCAGCAGCCAAACCTTTTACGAGCAGTACTTC. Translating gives CASSQTFYEQYF.

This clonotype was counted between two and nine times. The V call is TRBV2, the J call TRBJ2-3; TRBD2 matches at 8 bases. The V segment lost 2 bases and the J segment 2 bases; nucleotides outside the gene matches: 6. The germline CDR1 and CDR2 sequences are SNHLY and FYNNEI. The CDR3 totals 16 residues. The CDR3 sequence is CASSEMAGGSTDTQYF. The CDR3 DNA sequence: TGTGCCAGCAGTGAAATGGCGGGAGGCTCCACAGATACGCAGTATTTT.

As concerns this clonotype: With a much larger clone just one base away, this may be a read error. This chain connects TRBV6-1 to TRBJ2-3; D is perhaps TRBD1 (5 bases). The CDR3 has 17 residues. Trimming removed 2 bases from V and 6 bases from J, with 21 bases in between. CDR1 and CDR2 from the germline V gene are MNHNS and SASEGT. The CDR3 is CASSEQGLGCFIDTQYF. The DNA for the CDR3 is TGTGCCAGCAGTGAACAGGGCCTGGGATGTTTCATCGATACGCAGTATTTT.

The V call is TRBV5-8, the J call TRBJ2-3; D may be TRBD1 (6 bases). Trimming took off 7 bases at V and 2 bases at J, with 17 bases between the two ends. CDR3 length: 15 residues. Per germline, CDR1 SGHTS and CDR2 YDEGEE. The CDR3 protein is CASCLGATVTDTQYF. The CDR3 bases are TGTGCCAGCTGCCTGGGGGCGACAGTCACAGATACGCAGTATTTT.

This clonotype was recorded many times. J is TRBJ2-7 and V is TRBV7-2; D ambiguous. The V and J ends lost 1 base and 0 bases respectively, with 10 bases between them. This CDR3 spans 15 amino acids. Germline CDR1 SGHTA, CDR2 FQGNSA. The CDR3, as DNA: TGTGCCAGCAGCTTAGTTTGGTCGGCCTCCTACGAGCAGTACTTC. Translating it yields CASSLVWSASYEQYF.

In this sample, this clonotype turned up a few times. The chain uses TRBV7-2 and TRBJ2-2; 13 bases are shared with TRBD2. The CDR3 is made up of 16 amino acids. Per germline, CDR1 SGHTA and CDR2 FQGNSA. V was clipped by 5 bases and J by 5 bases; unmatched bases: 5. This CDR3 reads CASSRTSGGGTGELFF. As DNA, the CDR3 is TGTGCCAGCAGCCGGACTAGCGGGGGAGGGACCGGGGAGCTGTTTTTT.

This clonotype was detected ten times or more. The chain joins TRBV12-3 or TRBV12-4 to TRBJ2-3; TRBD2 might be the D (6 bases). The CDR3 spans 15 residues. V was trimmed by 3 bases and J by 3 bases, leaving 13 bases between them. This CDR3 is CASSFRGTGTDTQYF. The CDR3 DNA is TGTGCCAGCAGTTTTCGAGGGACTGGTACAGATACGCAGTATTTT.

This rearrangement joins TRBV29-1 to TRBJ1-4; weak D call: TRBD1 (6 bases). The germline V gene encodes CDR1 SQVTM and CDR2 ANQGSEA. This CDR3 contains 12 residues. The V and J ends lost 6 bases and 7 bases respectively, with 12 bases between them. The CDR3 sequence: CSVGQGPEKLFF. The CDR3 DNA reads TGCAGCGTCGGTCAGGGGCCTGAAAAACTGTTTTTT.

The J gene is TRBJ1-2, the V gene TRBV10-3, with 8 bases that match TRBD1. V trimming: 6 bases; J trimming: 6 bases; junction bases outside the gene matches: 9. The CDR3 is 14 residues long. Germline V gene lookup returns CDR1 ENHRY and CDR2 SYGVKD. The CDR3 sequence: CAISPPAGGDGYTF. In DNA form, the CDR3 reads TGTGCCATCAGCCCACCCGCAGGGGGCGATGGCTACACCTTC.

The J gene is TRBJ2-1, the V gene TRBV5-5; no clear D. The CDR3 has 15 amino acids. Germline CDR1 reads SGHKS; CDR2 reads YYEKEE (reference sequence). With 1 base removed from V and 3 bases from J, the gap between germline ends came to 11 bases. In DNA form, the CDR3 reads TGTGCCAGCAGCTTGAGTCGTCCGATCTACAATGAGCAGTTCTTC. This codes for CASSLSRPIYNEQFF.